This TCR beta chain was sequenced for a study of blood T cells in healthy people across ages. Whole-study findings and limits: Getting older went along with TCR beta diversity per million T cells dropping roughly linearly. There was no known CMV status for donors, so expanded clonotype changes were possibly confounded.

The sample holds a few counts of this clonotype. What it binds is not known. PCR was performed a second time for roughly 6 to 12 cycles using a sample-barcoded 5' primer and a J-beta primer mix. Every molecule of cDNA carried a tag from a template-switch adaptor with 12 random nucleotides. TCRdb re-called the 5' RACE reads through MiXCR, storing one row per CDR3 protein. The sample carries over 600,000 distinct CDR3 sequences, around 21% recorded once. In each sample, at least 7 million PBMCs were isolated. CDR1 and CDR2 (germline): DFQATT, SNEGSKA (reference sequence). Trimming cost V 3 bases and J 0 bases, with 6 bases left between them. CDR3 length: 13 residues.

Sequencing was performed on blood. The sequence was collected from a man in his 70s in good health. V usage is TRBV20-1 and J usage is TRBJ2-1; D not resolved. The CDR3 coding sequence is TGCAGTGCTAGGGCCCTCTCCTACAATGAGCAGTTCTTC. Translating it yields CSARALSYNEQFF.